The 21 T cell receptor beta chains presented below share a single source sample, sequenced in a study of T cell responses to AZD1222 COVID-19 vaccine (dated by TCRdb to about 2021). The library relied on the immunoSEQ multiplex PCR assay. TCRdb provides this immuneACCESS table in a form limited to in-frame rearrangements. Some clones are lacking; in checked studies, under half of them reflect an unresolved V gene, and why the rest are absent is not known. In all, the sample holds around 130,000 clones, and just under 95% of those were seen once. 0.85% to 1.3% of the sample rests with the top ten. Reading the label with the study, this specimen's time point is: about 28 days (+/-7) after the second vaccine dose. The sample here was peripheral blood, taken 28 days after the second AZD1222 dose. All receptors derive from an adult who received the AZD1222 COVID-19 vaccine.

The chain uses TRBV7-6 and TRBJ2-7; the D gene is possibly TRBD2 (6 bases). Germline CDR1 SGHVS, CDR2 FNYEAQ. V was shortened by 4 bases and J by 7 bases, with 20 bases between the two germline ends. This CDR3 comprises 15 residues. CDR3 sequence reads: CASSSGSIGAGEQYF. For the CDR3, the DNA is TGTGCCAGCAGCTCAGGGAGTATAGGGGCGGGGGAGCAGTACTTC.

V and J are TRBV7-6 and TRBJ2-5, with 8 bases matching TRBD2. Trimming cost V 5 bases and J 2 bases; bases outside gene matches: 10. Germline V lookup: CDR1 SGHVS, CDR2 FNYEAQ. CDR3 length equals 16 residues. CDR3 amino acids: CASSTRPAGVQETQYF. Written as DNA, the CDR3 is TGTGCCAGCAGCACAAGGCCAGCGGGGGTACAAGAGACCCAGTACTTC.

The chain combines TRBV5-1 with TRBJ2-1, with 7 bases fitting TRBD2. Germline CDR1 SGHRS, CDR2 YFSETQ. The CDR3 loop spans 12 amino acids. Trimming cost V 3 bases and J 8 bases; bases outside gene matches: 2. CDR3 sequence reads: CASSWSGDEQFF. The CDR3 region has the DNA TGCGCCAGCAGCTGGAGCGGGGATGAGCAGTTCTTC.

The chain is built from TRBV20-1 and TRBJ2-3, with 10 bases that match TRBD2. Germline V gene lookup returns CDR1 DFQATT and CDR2 SNEGSKA (reference sequence). This CDR3 is built from 17 residues. V was pared by 3 bases and J by 4 bases, with 13 bases of the junction left unmatched. The DNA for the CDR3 is TGCAGTGCTAGTAGGGACTTCGGGACTAGCGAGTCAGATACGCAGTATTTT. Translated: CSASRDFGTSESDTQYF.

This chain's CDR3 is CASSRTSGGWYQETQYF. In DNA form, the CDR3 reads TGTGCCAGCAGCCGGACTAGCGGGGGCTGGTACCAAGAGACCCAGTACTTC. J is TRBJ2-5 and V is TRBV7-6, with 13 bases fitting TRBD2. In germline, CDR1 is SGHVS, CDR2 FNYEAQ. V gave up 5 bases and J gave up 0 bases; unmatched junction bases: 6. The CDR3 totals 17 residues.

This clone was found once. The chain uses TRBV14 and TRBJ2-7, with D hard to call. Trimming removed 1 base at V and 5 bases at J, with 12 bases between. This CDR3 is 14 amino acids long. Looked up from germline, CDR1 is SGHDN and CDR2 is FVKESK. The CDR3 DNA sequence: TGTGCCAGCAGCCAAGTAGGGCCGAGGAACGAGCAGTACTTC. It is translated as CASSQVGPRNEQYF. Full variable domain (missing parts from reference TRBV14 and TRBJ2-7): EAGVTQFPSHSVIEKGQTVTLRCDPISGHDNLYWYRRVMGKEIKFLLHFVKESKQDESGMPNNRFLAERTGGTYSTLKVQPAELEDSGVYFCASSQVGPRNEQYFGPGTRLTVT.

The chain carries TRBV19 and TRBJ2-5, with 7 bases aligning to TRBD1. Germline lookup yields CDR1 LNHDA and CDR2 SQIVND (reference sequence). The CDR3 is 14 residues long. J lost 0 bases, V lost 4 bases, and 2 bases had no gene match. Written as DNA, the CDR3 is TGTGCCAGTAGTAAACAGGGGAACCAAGAGACCCAGTACTTC. Protein: CASSKQGNQETQYF.

The chain is built from TRBV2 and TRBJ2-5; D may be TRBD1 (6 bases). The CDR3 totals 17 residues. CDR1 is SNHLY, CDR2 FYNNEI, per germline. V lost 3 bases and J lost 5, with 22 bases in between. The CDR3 DNA reads as TGTGCCAGCAGTGACTTAGGGGGTCTGCTTCCCGGGGAGACCCAGTACTTC. This translates into CASSDLGGLLPGETQYF.

The V gene is TRBV28, the J gene TRBJ1-6; 7 nucleotides line up with TRBD1. The germline gives CDR1 MDHEN, CDR2 SYDVKM. Trimming cost V 5 bases and J 14 bases; bases outside gene matches: 18. The CDR3 runs to 16 residues. The CDR3 bases are TGTGCCAGCAGTCCCCCCGCCATAAGACAGGGCCTCACCCTCCACTTT. It codes for CASSPPAIRQGLTLHF.

This chain uses TRBV11-2 with TRBJ2-7; 8 bases are a match to TRBD2. Germline CDR1 is SGHAT and CDR2 is FQNNGV. Trimming took 1 base from V and 4 from J; bases not matched to a gene: 6. The CDR3 length is 15 residues. The DNA of the CDR3 is TGTGCCAGCAGCTTAGGGCCAGCGGGAGTTTACGAGCAGTACTTC. Encoded protein: CASSLGPAGVYEQYF.

The rearrangement uses TRBV19 and TRBJ1-2; 9 positions match TRBD1. Germline V gene sequence: CDR1 LNHDA, CDR2 SQIVND (reference sequence). The ends lost 5 bases at V and 7 bases at J; junction bases unmatched: 8. The CDR3 is made up of 14 amino acids. CDR3 residues: CASSWDRVMSGYTF. The CDR3 DNA reads TGTGCCAGTAGTTGGGACAGGGTTATGAGTGGCTACACCTTC.

This rearrangement joins TRBV20-1 to TRBJ1-5; no definite D call. Germline V gene lookup returns CDR1 DFQATT and CDR2 SNEGSKA (reference sequence). The V gene lost 5 bases and the J gene lost 2 bases, with 4 bases spanning the gap. The CDR3 is made up of 11 amino acids. As DNA, the CDR3 is TGCAGTGCTCGGGGCAATCAGCCCCAGCATTTT. Translating gives CSARGNQPQHF.

The rearrangement links TRBV3-1 (or the pseudogene TRBV3-2) to TRBJ2-3; the match to TRBD1 covers 7 bases. CDR3 length: 17 residues. Germline V CDR1 and CDR2: LGHDT, YNNKEL (reference sequence). V lost 3 bases and J lost 4; bases outside the gene matches: 13. CDR3 DNA: TGTGCCAGCAGCCACGGGCGAGAACAGGGGAGCGCAGATACGCAGTATTTT. Protein product: CASSHGREQGSADTQYF.

This chain connects TRBV28 to TRBJ2-3; unclear D gene. Germline V gene data show CDR1 as MDHEN and CDR2 as SYDVKM. V dropped 4 bases and J dropped 4 bases, with 15 bases sitting between them. The CDR3 has 15 residues. CDR3 amino acids: CASSSPTVGADTQYF. DNA of the CDR3: TGTGCCAGCAGTTCCCCCACGGTTGGGGCAGATACGCAGTATTTT.

The sample holds one count of this clone. This chain connects TRBV3-1 (or the pseudogene TRBV3-2) to TRBJ2-1; a possible D gene is TRBD1 (5 bases). CDR1 LGHDT and CDR2 YNNKEL come from the germline V gene (reference sequence). V dropped 4 bases and J dropped 9 bases, with 19 bases sitting between them. The CDR3 runs to 15 residues. The CDR3, as DNA: TGTGCCAGCAGCCCAGTACCAGGGCCCCGCGCTGAGCAGTTCTTC. Its translation: CASSPVPGPRAEQFF.

The V gene is TRBV6-5, the J gene TRBJ1-6; the D is unclear. In germline, CDR1 is MNHEY, CDR2 SVGAGI. V was clipped by 4 bases and J by 15 bases, with 13 bases between them. The CDR3 spans 12 residues. Written as DNA, the CDR3 is TGTGCCAGCAGTTTAACCCCTGGGGTCCTCCACTTT. This codes for CASSLTPGVLHF.

This clone has more than one count but fewer than ten. The same CDR3 arises from other DNA sequences in this sample as well. The V and J genes are TRBV6-2 or TRBV6-3 and TRBJ2-7, with D possibly TRBD2 on 5 matching bases. The V gene's germline CDR1 is MNHEY and CDR2 SVGEGT. Trimming stripped 5 bases from V and 3 bases from J, with 5 bases between. This CDR3 contains 11 residues. Here the CDR3 reads CASSGSYEQYF. The CDR3 region has the DNA TGTGCCAGCAGTGGGAGCTACGAGCAGTACTTC.

The genes are TRBV18 and TRBJ1-2; no firm D call. The CDR3 runs to 15 residues. The germline V gene encodes CDR1 KGHSH and CDR2 LQKENI. V was cut by 3 bases and J by 2 bases, with 13 bases left in between. The CDR3, as DNA: TGTGCCAGCTCACCGCGGGAAGGCAGGAACTATGGCTACACCTTC. Translated: CASSPREGRNYGYTF.

This chain connects TRBV19 to TRBJ2-7; D possibly uses TRBD1 or TRBD2 (5 bases each). Germline CDR1 is LNHDA and CDR2 is SQIVND (reference sequence). This CDR3 has 15 residues. V was trimmed by 3 bases and J by 3 bases, leaving 15 bases between them. In DNA, the CDR3 is TGTGCCAGTAGTATCACCGGGACCACGGGCTACGAGCAGTACTTC. This encodes CASSITGTTGYEQYF.

The chain employs TRBV3-1 (or the pseudogene TRBV3-2) and TRBJ2-5; 7 nucleotides agree with TRBD1. Per germline, CDR1 LGHDT and CDR2 YNNKEL (reference sequence). The V segment lost 3 bases and the J segment 3 bases; nucleotides outside the gene matches: 16. This CDR3 spans 18 amino acids. The CDR3 nucleotides read TGTGCCAGCAGCCACGATCGGACCCTAGGGGGCCGGGAAGAGACCCAGTACTTC. Protein product: CASSHDRTLGGREETQYF.

The CDR3 DNA reads TGTGCCAGCAGCCGACCGGGACAGGGGAGAGATGAGCAGTACTTC. It is translated as CASSRPGQGRDEQYF. This chain connects TRBV3-1 (or the pseudogene TRBV3-2) to TRBJ2-7; 10 nucleotides align to TRBD1. This CDR3 comprises 15 residues. From germline, CDR1 is LGHDT and CDR2 YNNKEL (reference sequence). After removal of 4 bases from V and 7 bases from J, the junction contained 10 bases not matched to a gene.